What follows are 31 T cell receptor beta chains derived from one specimen sequenced in a study of T cell responses to AZD1222 COVID-19 vaccine. The assay was immunoSEQ multiplex PCR, and TCRdb's table has in-frame clones only and misses some. There are roughly 140,000 clones in the sample; approximately 90% occur only once, and 2.2% lies in the top ten. This specimen was peripheral blood, taken on day 0 of AZD1222 vaccination. These receptors came from an adult in good health.

The chain carries TRBV2 and TRBJ1-2; TRBD1 matches at 9 bases. CDR3 length: 14 residues. Germline CDR1 and CDR2: SNHLY and FYNNEI. Trimming removed 3 bases from V and 6 bases from J; junction bases left unmatched: 5. The CDR3 nucleotides are TGTGCCAGCAGTGAGACTGGACAGGGGCATGGCTACACCTTC. Translating it yields CASSETGQGHGYTF.

The V gene is TRBV6-5, the J gene TRBJ1-2, with D hard to call. The CDR3 covers 10 residues. The germline V gene has CDR1 MNHEY and CDR2 SVGAGI. Trimming pared 8 bases from V and 3 bases from J, leaving 4 bases between. DNA of the CDR3: TGTGCCAGCTCATACTATGGCTACACCTTC. Its protein product is CASSYYGYTF.

The rearrangement uses TRBV7-6 and TRBJ2-3, with a tentative D call TRBD1 (6 bases). CDR3 length: 15 residues. Trimming removed 5 bases from V and 3 bases from J, with 15 bases in between. CDR1 is SGHVS, CDR2 FNYEAQ, per germline. CDR3 loop: CASSPYGTQTDTQYF. In DNA, the CDR3 is TGTGCCAGCAGCCCCTACGGGACACAAACAGATACGCAGTATTTT.

The chain joins TRBV30 to TRBJ2-1; 10 bases align to TRBD2. This CDR3 spans 16 amino acids. The germline gives CDR1 GTSNPN, CDR2 SVGIG (reference sequence). V shed 7 bases and J 4 bases; nucleotides not matched to a gene: 13. CDR3 region: CAFSTLSGRAYNEQFF. The CDR3 bases are TGTGCCTTCTCGACTCTGAGCGGGAGGGCTTACAATGAGCAGTTCTTC.

This chain uses TRBV9 with TRBJ1-1, with a possible D match to TRBD1 (6 bases). CDR3 length: 18 residues. Germline loops: CDR1 SGDLS, CDR2 YYNGEE. Trimming left V 0 bases short and J 1 base short, with 19 bases between. CDR3 DNA sequence: TGTGCCAGCAGCGTAGTTCCAGGGGCCCCCCAGGGGAACACTGAAGCTTTCTTT. It yields the protein CASSVVPGAPQGNTEAFF.

The V call is TRBV28, the J call TRBJ2-1; D is uncertain. With 4 bases removed from V and 4 bases from J, the gap between germline ends came to 2 bases. The germline gives CDR1 MDHEN, CDR2 SYDVKM. This CDR3 has 11 amino acids. CDR3 sequence: CASSSYNEQFF. In nucleotides, the CDR3 is TGTGCCAGCAGTTCATACAATGAGCAGTTCTTC.

The chain recombines TRBV19 with TRBJ1-6, with D possibly TRBD1 on 5 matching bases. From germline, CDR1 is LNHDA and CDR2 SQIVND (reference sequence). V was clipped by 7 bases and J by 8 bases, with 15 bases between them. The CDR3 is made up of 14 amino acids. CDR3 region: CASTPRVKDSPLHF. In DNA, the CDR3 is TGTGCCAGTACCCCCAGGGTCAAAGATTCACCCCTCCACTTT.

The V call is TRBV5-4, the J call TRBJ2-7, with unresolved D. Germline CDR1 and CDR2: SGHNT and YYREEE (reference sequence). The CDR3 loop spans 12 amino acids. Trimming cost V 2 bases and J 3 bases, with 6 bases left between them. The CDR3 is CASSLDFYEQYF. The CDR3 coding sequence is TGTGCCAGCAGCTTAGACTTCTACGAGCAGTACTTC.

The chain has TRBV5-5 and TRBJ1-5; no reliable D call. The ends were cut back, 3 bases at V and 0 bases at J, with 7 bases in the middle. The germline V gene has CDR1 SGHKS and CDR2 YYEKEE (reference sequence). The CDR3 is 14 amino acids. CDR3 sequence: CASSSLSSNQPQHF. The DNA for the CDR3 is TGTGCCAGCAGCTCGCTAAGTAGCAATCAGCCCCAGCATTTT. The variable domain in full, completed from reference TRBV5-5 and TRBJ1-5, reads DAGVTQSPTHLIKTRGQQVTLRCSPISGHKSVSWYQQVLGQGPQFIFQYYEKEERGRGNFPDRFSARQFPNYSSELNVNALLLGDSALYLCASSSLSSNQPQHFGDGTRLSIL.

This chain links TRBV9 with TRBJ2-7; 12 bases match TRBD2. The CDR3 consists of 14 residues. Looked up from germline, CDR1 is SGDLS and CDR2 is YYNGEE. The J segment lost 4 bases and the V segment lost 4 bases, leaving 3 bases of the junction unmatched. For the CDR3, the DNA is TGTGCCAGCAGCAGGGGACTAGCGGGTTACGAGCAGTACTTC. Translated, it gives CASSRGLAGYEQYF.

This chain joins TRBV11-3 and TRBJ2-1; tentative D call: TRBD1 (6 bases). Trimming removed 4 bases at V and 15 bases at J, with 22 bases between. CDR3 length equals 14 residues. Germline values: CDR1 SGHNT, CDR2 YENEEA. CDR3 DNA: TGTGCCAGCAGCTCGTTCCCGCGACAGGAGGCGTGGTTCTTC. Protein product: CASSSFPRQEAWFF.

This clone was detected ten times or more. J is TRBJ2-5 and V is TRBV5-1; tentatively, D is TRBD1 or TRBD2 (5 bases each). The CDR3 sequence is 15 residues long. The ends were cut back, 1 base at V and 4 bases at J, with 14 bases in the middle. Germline assignment: CDR1 SGHRS and CDR2 YFSETQ. The CDR3 DNA sequence: TGCGCCAGCAGCTTGTCAGGGAGTCACTTAGAGACCCAGTACTTC. It yields the protein CASSLSGSHLETQYF.

This clone has just one count. The chain employs TRBV2 and TRBJ1-2; the D gene is possibly TRBD1 (5 bases). Trimming took 11 bases from V and 4 from J, leaving 11 bases between them. The CDR3 contains 11 residues. Germline V gene data show CDR1 as SNHLY and CDR2 as FYNNEI. In DNA form, the CDR3 reads TGTGCCGGAGGGGATCGCTATGGCTACACCTTC. Its protein product is CAGGDRYGYTF.

The V call is TRBV5-1, the J call TRBJ2-3; 7 bases match TRBD2. Per germline, CDR1 SGHRS and CDR2 YFSETQ. The V and J ends lost 5 bases and 6 bases, in that order; junction bases with no gene match: 9. This CDR3 contains 14 residues. CDR3 residues: CASRADWRGDTQYF. CDR3 nucleotide sequence: TGCGCCAGCAGGGCCGACTGGCGGGGGGATACGCAGTATTTT.

The chain uses TRBV2 and TRBJ1-1, with D uncertain. Germline V gene data show CDR1 as SNHLY and CDR2 as FYNNEI. Trimming shortened V by 5 bases and J by 0 bases, and 13 bases separated the two germline ends. This CDR3 is built from 15 residues. CDR3 coding DNA: TGTGCCAGCAGTCCTCTATCGGAATTGAACACTGAAGCTTTCTTT. Protein product: CASSPLSELNTEAFF.

J is TRBJ1-1 and V is TRBV7-9; D ambiguous. The CDR3 runs to 15 residues. Between the trimmed V and J ends, which lost 1 base and 1 base, there was a span of 10 bases. From germline, CDR1 is SEHNR and CDR2 FQNEAQ (reference sequence). The CDR3 here is CASSLVGRTNTEAFF. CDR3 DNA sequence: TGTGCCAGCAGCTTAGTAGGGCGAACGAACACTGAAGCTTTCTTT.

This chain joins TRBV9 and TRBJ1-6; 10 nucleotides agree with TRBD1. CDR3 size: 18 residues. Germline lookup yields CDR1 SGDLS and CDR2 YYNGEE. The ends lost 3 bases at V and 0 bases at J; junction bases unmatched: 6. In DNA, the CDR3 is TGTGCCAGCAGCGCGGGGGACAGGGGTAGCTCCTATAATTCACCCCTCCACTTT. This translates into CASSAGDRGSSYNSPLHF. Using reference TRBV9 and TRBJ1-6 for the parts outside the CDR3, the full variable domain is DSGVTQTPKHLITATGQRVTLRCSPRSGDLSVYWYQQSLDQGLQFLIQYYNGEERAKGNILERFSAQQFPDLHSELNLSSLELGDSALYFCASSAGDRGSSYNSPLHFGNGTRLTVT.

The chain has TRBV5-6 and TRBJ1-2, with D perhaps matching TRBD1 (6 bases). Germline V gives CDR1 SGHDT, CDR2 YYEEEE. Trimming cost V 4 bases and J 6 bases, with 13 bases left between them. This CDR3 is built from 13 residues. The CDR3 is CASSGGRRDGYTF. CDR3 nucleotide sequence: TGTGCCAGCAGCGGGGGCCGAAGGGATGGCTACACCTTC. Combining the CDR3 with reference TRBV5-6 and TRBJ1-2 gives the whole variable domain DAGVTQSPTHLIKTRGQQVTLRCSPKSGHDTVSWYQQALGQGPQFIFQYYEEEERQRGNFPDRFSGHQFPNYSSELNVNALLLGDSALYLCASSGGRRDGYTFGSGTRLTVV.

CDR3 region: CASSLLVAGNTIYF. The DNA for the CDR3 is TGTGCCAGCAGCTTACTGGTTGCTGGAAACACCATATATTTT. This sequence joins TRBV7-9 and TRBJ1-3; D gene uncertain. V was pared by 2 bases and J by 2 bases, with 7 bases between. This CDR3 region has 14 residues. Per the germline V gene, CDR1 is SEHNR and CDR2 is FQNEAQ (reference sequence).

This clone was seen a handful of times. The chain uses TRBV5-8 and TRBJ1-1; D might be TRBD1 (5 bases). Trimming pared 3 bases from V and 4 bases from J, leaving 13 bases between. The CDR3 runs to 14 residues. Looked up from germline, CDR1 is SGHTS and CDR2 is YDEGEE. CDR3 protein: CASSSGLGSTEAFF. The CDR3 DNA reads TGTGCCAGCAGCTCGGGACTGGGGAGCACTGAAGCTTTCTTT. Full variable domain (missing parts from reference TRBV5-8 and TRBJ1-1): EAGVTQSPTHLIKTRGQQATLRCSPISGHTSVYWYQQALGLGLQFLLWYDEGEERNRGNFPPRFSGRQFPNYSSELNVNALELEDSALYLCASSSGLGSTEAFFGQGTRLTVV.

The chain joins TRBV6-5 to TRBJ1-4; 8 positions match TRBD1. J lost 5 bases, V lost 5 bases, and 7 bases had no gene match. The germline V gene has CDR1 MNHEY and CDR2 SVGAGI. The CDR3 extends over 15 amino acids. The CDR3 region has the DNA TGTGCCAGCAGTCCTCAGGGGGCGCGGAATGAAAAACTGTTTTTT. It specifies CASSPQGARNEKLFF.

CDR3 nucleotides: TGTGCCAGCAGCCTCGGGGCCGGTGGGTTGAGTGGCTACACCTTC. Translation gives CASSLGAGGLSGYTF. The J gene is TRBJ1-2, the V gene TRBV28; D is possibly TRBD1 (5 bases). The CDR3 is made up of 15 amino acids. Trimming took off 6 bases at V and 7 bases at J, with 21 bases between the two ends. Germline V CDR1 and CDR2: MDHEN, SYDVKM.

This clone was picked up one time. This chain joins TRBV7-2 and TRBJ2-2; possible D gene TRBD2, 5 bases. The CDR3 has 17 residues. Germline V lookup: CDR1 SGHTA, CDR2 FQGNSA. Trimming stripped 5 bases from V and 3 bases from J, with 19 bases between. In nucleotides, the CDR3 is TGTGCCAGCAGCCCGGATCCCCAAGCGGTTCACACCGGGGAGCTGTTTTTT. The encoded protein is CASSPDPQAVHTGELFF. Full variable domain (outside the CDR3, taken from reference TRBV7-2 and TRBJ2-2): GAGVSQSPSNKVTEKGKDVELRCDPISGHTALYWYRQSLGQGLEFLIYFQGNSAPDKSGLPSDRFSAERTGGSVSTLTIQRTQQEDSAVYLCASSPDPQAVHTGELFFGEGSRLTVL.

This clone was seen only once. The rearrangement links TRBV12-3 or TRBV12-4 to TRBJ2-7, with TRBD1 matching 10 bases. V gave up 8 bases and J gave up 2 bases; unmatched junction bases: 3. The CDR3 spans 13 residues. The DNA for the CDR3 is TGTGCCAGCGGGACAGGGGCAGCCTACGAGCAGTACTTC. Its translation: CASGTGAAYEQYF.

This clone has more than one count but fewer than ten. The chain carries TRBV25-1 and TRBJ2-2; D uncertain. The CDR3 runs to 11 residues. Deletions cut 8 bases from V and 8 bases from J, with 9 bases between. Germline V gives CDR1 MGHDK, CDR2 SYGVNS. The CDR3 sequence is CASLWVGELFF. The DNA for the CDR3 is TGTGCCAGCCTCTGGGTGGGGGAGCTGTTTTTT.

V usage is TRBV6-5 and J usage is TRBJ2-7, with 10 bases matching TRBD1. This CDR3 region has 13 residues. V was clipped by 0 bases and J by 11 bases; unmatched bases: 4. Germline CDR1 and CDR2: MNHEY and SVGAGI. CDR3 nucleotides: TGTGCCAGCAGTTACTCAGGACAGGGGGAGAAGTACTTC. It translates to CASSYSGQGEKYF.

Notes on this clone: Germline and junction disagree at one end, which may indicate a read error. This chain links TRBV9 with TRBJ1-1; TRBD1 is a possible D gene (6 bases). The germline V gene has CDR1 SGDLS and CDR2 YYNGEE. The CDR3 has 12 residues. In DNA form, the CDR3 reads TGTGCCAGCAGCGTAGAGGCGGGACACCTCACCTTT. Amino acids: CASSVEAGHLTF.

V usage is TRBV6-6 and J usage is TRBJ2-1; tentative D call: TRBD2 (5 bases). The CDR3 length is 13 residues. The germline V and J ends were trimmed by 6 bases and 9 bases, with 15 bases remaining between them. CDR1 and CDR2 from the germline V gene are MNHNY and SVGAGI (reference sequence). The DNA for the CDR3 is TGTGCCAGCAGCCCAACTAGTTTTAGTGAGCAGTTCTTC. It yields the protein CASSPTSFSEQFF.

This clone was found a few times. The chain is built from TRBV2 and TRBJ1-4, with 7 bases that match TRBD1. Unmatched junction bases numbered 9, after V lost 6 bases and J lost 8 bases. CDR1 SNHLY and CDR2 FYNNEI come from the germline V gene. The CDR3 is 14 residues long. The CDR3 DNA is TGTGCCAGCAGGGAACAGGGGCAGGGGGAAAAACTGTTTTTT. Translating it yields CASREQGQGEKLFF.

This chain connects TRBV6-5 to TRBJ2-7, with TRBD2 identical over 10 bases. V lost 6 bases, J lost 2 bases, and 4 bases stayed unmatched. Germline V gives CDR1 MNHEY, CDR2 SVGAGI. This CDR3 has 14 amino acids. CDR3 residues: CASRLAGAPYEQYF. The CDR3 DNA reads as TGTGCCAGCAGGCTAGCGGGAGCCCCCTACGAGCAGTACTTC.

The chain uses TRBV18 and TRBJ1-4; 8 nucleotides align to TRBD1. The CDR3 is 16 amino acids. The V gene's germline CDR1 is KGHSH and CDR2 LQKENI. With 3 bases clipped from V and 10 bases from J, the junction kept 13 bases outside the gene matches. This chain's CDR3 is CASSPQTGGIEGKLFF. CDR3 sequence (DNA): TGTGCCAGCTCACCCCAAACAGGGGGTATAGAAGGAAAACTGTTTTTT.